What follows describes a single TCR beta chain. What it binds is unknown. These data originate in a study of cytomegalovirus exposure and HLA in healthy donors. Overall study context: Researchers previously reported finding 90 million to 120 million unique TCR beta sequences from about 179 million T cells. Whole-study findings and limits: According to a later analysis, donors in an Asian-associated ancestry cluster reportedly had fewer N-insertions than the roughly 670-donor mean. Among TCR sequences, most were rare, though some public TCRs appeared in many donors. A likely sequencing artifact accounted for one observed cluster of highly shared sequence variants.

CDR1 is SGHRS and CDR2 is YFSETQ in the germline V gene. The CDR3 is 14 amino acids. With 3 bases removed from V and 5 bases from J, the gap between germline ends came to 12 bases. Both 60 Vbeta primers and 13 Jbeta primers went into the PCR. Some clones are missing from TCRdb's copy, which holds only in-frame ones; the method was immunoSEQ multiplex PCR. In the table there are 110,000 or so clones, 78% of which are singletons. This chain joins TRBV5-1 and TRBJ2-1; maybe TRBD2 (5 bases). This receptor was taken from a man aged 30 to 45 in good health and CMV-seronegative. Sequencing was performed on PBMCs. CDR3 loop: CASSWRAADNEQFF. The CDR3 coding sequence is TGCGCCAGCAGCTGGCGGGCAGCAGACAATGAGCAGTTCTTC.